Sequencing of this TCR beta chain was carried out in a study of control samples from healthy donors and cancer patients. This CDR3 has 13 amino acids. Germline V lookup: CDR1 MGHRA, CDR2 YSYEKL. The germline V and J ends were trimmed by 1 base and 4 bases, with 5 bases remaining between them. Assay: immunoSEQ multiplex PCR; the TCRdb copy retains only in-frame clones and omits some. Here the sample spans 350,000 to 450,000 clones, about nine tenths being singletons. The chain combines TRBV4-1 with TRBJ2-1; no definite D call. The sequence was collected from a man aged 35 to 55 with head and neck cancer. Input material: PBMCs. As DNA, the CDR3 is TGCGCCAGCAGCCAAGGGACGTACAATGAGCAGTTCTTC. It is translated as CASSQGTYNEQFF.